The present T cell receptor beta chain was sequenced within a study of OX40 agonist ivuxolimab in advanced cancers. The CDR3 runs to 12 residues. Germline values: CDR1 GTSNPN, CDR2 SVGIG (reference sequence). V lost 8 bases, J lost 3 bases, and 13 bases lay in between. Only in-frame clones appear in the TCRdb table, and some are missing; sequencing was by immunoSEQ multiplex PCR. This sample yields approximately 82,000 clones, of which around 90% are seen a single time; around 0.64% belongs to the top ten. The sequenced sample was CD4+ or CD8+ T cells sorted from blood, obtained in a trial of the OX40 agonist ivuxolimab. The source of this sequence is an adult with an advanced solid tumor such as melanoma, head and neck, liver or kidney cancer. The V call is TRBV30, the J call TRBJ1-2; D gene ambiguous. The CDR3 DNA sequence: TGTGCCGGATCGGGCCTATACTATGGCTACACCTTC. Translation gives CAGSGLYYGYTF.